Many counts were recorded for the clone carrying this T cell receptor (beta chain). Noted time point: newly diagnosed GD, antithyroid drugs for less than 3 months. PBMC RNA was the source of the TCR library. All patients originated from an endocrinology department located in Xi'an, China. For TCR beta, libraries came from iRepertoire HTBI primers and Arm-PCR of CDR3 regions. From the multiplex PCR reads, TCRdb called clonotypes with MiXCR, one entry per CDR3 protein. The sample has about 420,000 distinct CDR3 sequences; around 17% are singletons. This entry comes from a study of regulatory T cells in long-lasting Graves disease. V was pared by 2 bases and J by 12 bases, with 7 bases of the junction left unmatched. Germline CDR1 and CDR2: DFQATT and SNEGSKA (reference sequence). The CDR3 covers 12 residues. These data were also reused for a study on T cells in Graves' hyperthyroidism and ophthalmopathy. This second report adds: It was uncontrolled infection, other autoimmune disease, pregnancy or lactation that excluded patients.

The specimen comprised peripheral blood mononuclear cells (PBMCs), sampled at new diagnosis, from a patient treated with antithyroid drugs. The TCR comes from a young woman with Graves disease. V usage is TRBV20-1 and J usage is TRBJ2-1; TRBD2 agrees at 7 bases. CDR3 sequence: CSARSRSSGQFF. The CDR3 DNA reads as TGCAGTGCTAGATCCCGGTCTAGCGGGCAGTTCTTC.